This note documents a single T cell receptor beta chain sequence. How the authors handled the data: Reference gene primer amplification gave nucleated cell count estimates. Sequencing used immunoSEQ multiplex PCR; TCRdb keeps in-frame clones, though not all of them. That table furnishes V, J and clone size, whereas the DNA furnished D and trimming. Among 250,000 or so clones listed, 82% were seen once. This record comes from a study of blood T cell repertoires in COVID-19. Overall study context: Acute and convalescent COVID-19 specimens originated in the United States, Italy and Spain. Sources were T cells, B-cell-depleted T cells, or PBMCs; the material itself was cDNA or gDNA.

The J segment lost 5 bases and the V segment lost 6 bases, leaving 12 bases of the junction unmatched. The germline gives CDR1 SNHLY, CDR2 FYNNEI. This CDR3 has 15 amino acids. This sequence joins TRBV2 and TRBJ1-2, with 7 nucleotides matching TRBD1. Sequenced: peripheral blood. The sequence was collected from a woman of 80 years or more with acute or convalescent COVID-19. CDR3 sequence: CASREGQRRGYGYTF. CDR3 nucleotides: TGTGCCAGCAGGGAGGGACAGCGGAGGGGTTATGGCTACACCTTC. The entire variable domain, with the rest obtained from reference TRBV2 and TRBJ1-2, is as follows: EPEVTQTPSHQVTQMGQEVILRCVPISNHLYFYWYRQILGQKVEFLVSFYNNEISEKSEIFDDQFSVERPDGSNFTLKIRSTKLEDSAMYFCASREGQRRGYGYTFGSGTRLTVV.